The source of this T cell receptor (beta chain) is a study of T cell repertoires in aging, cancer and after chemotherapy. The CDR3 contains 13 residues. V was pared by 2 bases and J by 3 bases, with 8 bases between. Per germline, CDR1 SGHDT and CDR2 YYEEEE. This clonotype has only one observation. The template was genomic DNA from peripheral blood, not RNA. A mixed TRB-A/B primer pool amplified rearranged TRB by multiplex touch-down PCR. A single record per CDR3 protein comes from TCRdb applying MiXCR to the multiplex PCR reads. The sample has approximately 10,000 distinct CDR3 sequences, less than 30% seen once.

Sequencing input: blood. This sequence was found in a human donor in good health. The rearrangement links TRBV5-6 to TRBJ2-5; D unclear. This CDR3 reads CASSLEPEETQYF. The CDR3 bases are TGTGCCAGCAGCTTAGAGCCCGAAGAGACCCAGTACTTC.